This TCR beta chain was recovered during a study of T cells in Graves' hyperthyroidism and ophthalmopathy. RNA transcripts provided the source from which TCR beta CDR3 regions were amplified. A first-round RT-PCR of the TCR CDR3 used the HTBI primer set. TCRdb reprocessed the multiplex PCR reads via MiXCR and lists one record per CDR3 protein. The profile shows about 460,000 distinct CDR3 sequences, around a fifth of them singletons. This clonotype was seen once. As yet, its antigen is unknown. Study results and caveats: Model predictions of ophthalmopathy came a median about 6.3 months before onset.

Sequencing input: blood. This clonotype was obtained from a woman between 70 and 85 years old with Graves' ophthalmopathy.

CDR3 region: CASSLGRGYTEAFF. In DNA, the CDR3 is TGTGCCAGCAGCTTGGGCAGGGGCTACACTGAAGCTTTCTTT. The chain combines TRBV11-3 with TRBJ1-1; TRBD1 might be the D (6 bases). The V gene lost 3 bases and the J gene lost 3 bases, with 11 bases spanning the gap. The CDR3 has 14 amino acids. The germline gives CDR1 SGHNT, CDR2 YENEEA.